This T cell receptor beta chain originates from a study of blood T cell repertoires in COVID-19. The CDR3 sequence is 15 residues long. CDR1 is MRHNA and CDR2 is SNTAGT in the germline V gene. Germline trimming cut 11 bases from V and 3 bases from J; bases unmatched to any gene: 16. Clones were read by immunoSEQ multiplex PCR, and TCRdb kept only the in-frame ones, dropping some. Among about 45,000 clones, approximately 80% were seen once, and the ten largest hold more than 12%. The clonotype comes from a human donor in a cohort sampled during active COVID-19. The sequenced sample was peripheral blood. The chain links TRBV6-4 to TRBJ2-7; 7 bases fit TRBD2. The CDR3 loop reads CAGRRDYLPNYEQYF. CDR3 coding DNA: TGTGCCGGACGCCGGGACTACTTGCCCAACTACGAGCAGTACTTC.